This paragraph covers one TCR beta chain sequence. Its antigen is still unknown. The record originates from a study of cytomegalovirus exposure and HLA in healthy donors. This CDR3 region has 15 residues. Trimming cost V 7 bases and J 3 bases, with 15 bases left between them. Germline values: CDR1 SNHLY, CDR2 FYNNEI. Study-wide findings and caveats: Whilst most TCR sequences proved rare, a subset of public TCRs occurred across many donors. Reported findings show TCR beta sequences accurately forecast HLA-A and HLA-B alleles in most subjects.

Nominally healthy donors were sampled, though unrecorded immune exposures were likely. With 60 Vbeta and 13 Jbeta primers, the PCR was carried out. Libraries were prepared by immunoSEQ multiplex PCR; TCRdb keeps only in-frame clonotypes and omits some of them. The table records about 160,000 clones, 70% to 90% of them present only once. The source material was PBMCs. The clonotype originates from a man younger than 30 in good health and CMV-seropositive. The V gene is TRBV2, the J gene TRBJ2-2; tentatively, D is TRBD1 (6 bases). The CDR3 nucleotides are TGTGCCAGCAAAAGGGGCGCAGGGGACACCGGGGAGCTGTTTTTT. Protein product: CASKRGAGDTGELFF.